This T cell receptor beta chain derives from a study of T and B cells in COVID-19 patients. Study context: The recovered patients had mostly mild to moderate COVID-19 with outpatient management. Median age was 34 years in the recovered cohort and around 63 years in the active-infection cohort.

By sample share, this clonotype is medium-sized. Its antigen is as yet unknown. TRB rearrangements were amplified by multiplex PCR with BIOMED2 TRB-A/B primers. A single record per CDR3 protein comes from TCRdb applying MiXCR to the multiplex PCR reads. Among more than 10,000 distinct CDR3 sequences listed, approximately 33% were seen once. Regarding the study as a whole: Patients with COVID-19 reportedly showed strongly skewed T cell receptor beta variable and joining gene usage. Of under 2,500 TCR clusters found only in the recovered cohort, 31 had low generation probability.

The CDR3 length is 16 residues. Germline V gene lookup returns CDR1 SGHDT and CDR2 YYEEEE. J was trimmed by 8 bases and V by 1 base; bases with no gene match: 8. TRB was amplified from about 250-500 ng of blood genomic DNA. The source of this sequence is a human donor with active COVID-19. Sample: blood. The rearrangement links TRBV5-6 to TRBJ1-4; 10 bases line up with TRBD1. For the CDR3, the DNA is TGTGCCAGCAGCTTGTTAGGGACAGGGGTGAGAGAAAAACTGTTTTTT. Translating gives CASSLLGTGVREKLFF. Full variable domain (outside the CDR3, taken from reference TRBV5-6 and TRBJ1-4): DAGVTQSPTHLIKTRGQQVTLRCSPKSGHDTVSWYQQALGQGPQFIFQYYEEEERQRGNFPDRFSGHQFPNYSSELNVNALLLGDSALYLCASSLLGTGVREKLFFGSGTQLSVL.